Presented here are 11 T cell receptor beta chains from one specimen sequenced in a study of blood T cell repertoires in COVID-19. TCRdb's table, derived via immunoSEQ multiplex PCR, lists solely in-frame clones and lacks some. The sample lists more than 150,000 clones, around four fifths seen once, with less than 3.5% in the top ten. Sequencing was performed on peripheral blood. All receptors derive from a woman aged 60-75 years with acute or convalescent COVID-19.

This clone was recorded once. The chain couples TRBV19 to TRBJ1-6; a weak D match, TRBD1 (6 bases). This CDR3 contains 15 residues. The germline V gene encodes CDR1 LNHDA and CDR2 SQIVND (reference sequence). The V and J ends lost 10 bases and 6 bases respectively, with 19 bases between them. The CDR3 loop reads CATGELQGRNSPLHF. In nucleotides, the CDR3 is TGTGCCACTGGAGAGCTACAGGGACGTAATTCACCCCTCCACTTT.

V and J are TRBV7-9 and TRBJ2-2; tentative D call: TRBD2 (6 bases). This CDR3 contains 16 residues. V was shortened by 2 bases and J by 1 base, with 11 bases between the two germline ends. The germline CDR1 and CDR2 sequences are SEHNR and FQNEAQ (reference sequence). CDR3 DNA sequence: TGTGCCAGCAGCTTAAGTCGGGGGAAGAACACCGGGGAGCTGTTTTTT. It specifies CASSLSRGKNTGELFF. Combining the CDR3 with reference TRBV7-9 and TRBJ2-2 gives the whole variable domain DTGVSQNPRHKITKRGQNVTFRCDPISEHNRLYWYRQTLGQGPEFLTYFQNEAQLEKSRLLSDRFSAERPKGSFSTLEIQRTEQGDSAMYLCASSLSRGKNTGELFFGEGSRLTVL.

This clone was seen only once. CDR3 region: CAISEPTGSSRDTQYF. CDR3 coding DNA: TGTGCCATCAGCGAACCGACAGGGTCATCTCGGGATACGCAGTATTTT. J is TRBJ2-3 and V is TRBV10-3, with TRBD1 matching 7 bases. The CDR3 is made up of 16 amino acids. Per the germline V gene, CDR1 is ENHRY and CDR2 is SYGVKD. The V gene end was trimmed by 6 bases and the J gene end by 6 bases; junction bases not matched to a gene: 15.

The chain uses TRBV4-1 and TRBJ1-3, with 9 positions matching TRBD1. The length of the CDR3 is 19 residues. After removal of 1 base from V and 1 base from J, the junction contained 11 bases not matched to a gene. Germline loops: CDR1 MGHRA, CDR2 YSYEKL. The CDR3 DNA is TGCGCCAGCAGCCAAGTAGGAACAGGGGGCAGAAGGTCTGGAAACACCATATATTTT. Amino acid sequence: CASSQVGTGGRRSGNTIYF.

The CDR3 DNA reads TGTGCCAGCAGCTTAGTGCAGGGCACGAATGAGCAGTTCTTC. Its protein product is CASSLVQGTNEQFF. The J gene is TRBJ2-1, the V gene TRBV7-2; perhaps TRBD1 as D (5 bases). This CDR3 has 14 residues. Trimming took off 1 base at V and 7 bases at J, with 11 bases between the two ends. CDR1 and CDR2 from the germline V gene are SGHTA and FQGNSA. The entire variable domain, with the rest obtained from reference TRBV7-2 and TRBJ2-1, is as follows: GAGVSQSPSNKVTEKGKDVELRCDPISGHTALYWYRQSLGQGLEFLIYFQGNSAPDKSGLPSDRFSAERTGGSVSTLTIQRTQQEDSAVYLCASSLVQGTNEQFFGPGTRLTVL.

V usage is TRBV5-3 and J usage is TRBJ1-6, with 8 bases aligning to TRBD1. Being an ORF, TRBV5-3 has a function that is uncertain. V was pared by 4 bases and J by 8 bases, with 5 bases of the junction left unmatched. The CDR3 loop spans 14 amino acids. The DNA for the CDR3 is TGTGCCAGAAGCACCGGGACAGGACATTCACCCCTCCACTTT. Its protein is CARSTGTGHSPLHF.

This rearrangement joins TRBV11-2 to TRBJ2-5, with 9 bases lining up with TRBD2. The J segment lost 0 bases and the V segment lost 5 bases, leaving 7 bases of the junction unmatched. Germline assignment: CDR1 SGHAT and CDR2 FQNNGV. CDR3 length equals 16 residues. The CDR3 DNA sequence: TGTGCCAGCAGCCCGCGACTAGCGGCGTACCAAGAGACCCAGTACTTC. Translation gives CASSPRLAAYQETQYF.

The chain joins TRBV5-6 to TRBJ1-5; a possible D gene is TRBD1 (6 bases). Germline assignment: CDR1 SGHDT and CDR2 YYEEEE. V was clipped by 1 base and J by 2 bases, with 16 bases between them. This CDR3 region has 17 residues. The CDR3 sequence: CASSLRVNGGGNQPQHF. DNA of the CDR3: TGTGCCAGCAGCTTGCGGGTGAATGGGGGCGGCAATCAGCCCCAGCATTTT.

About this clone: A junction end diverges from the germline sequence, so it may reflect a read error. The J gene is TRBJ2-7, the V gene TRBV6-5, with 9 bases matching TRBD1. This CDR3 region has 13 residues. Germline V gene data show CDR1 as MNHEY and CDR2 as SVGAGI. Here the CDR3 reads CGSRTGGSHEQYF. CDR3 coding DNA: TGTGGCAGCCGAACAGGGGGCTCCCACGAGCAGTACTTC.

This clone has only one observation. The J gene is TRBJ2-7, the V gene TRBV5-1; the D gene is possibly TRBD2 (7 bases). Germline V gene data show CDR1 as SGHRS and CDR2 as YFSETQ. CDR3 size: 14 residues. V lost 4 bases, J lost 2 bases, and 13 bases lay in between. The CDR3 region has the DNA TGCGCCAGCAGCCGAACAGGGACTACCTACGAGCAGTACTTC. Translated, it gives CASSRTGTTYEQYF.

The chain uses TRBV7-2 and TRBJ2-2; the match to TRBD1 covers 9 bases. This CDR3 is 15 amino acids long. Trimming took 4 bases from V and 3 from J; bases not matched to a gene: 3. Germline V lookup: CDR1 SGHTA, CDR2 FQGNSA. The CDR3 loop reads CASSSWTGDTGELFF. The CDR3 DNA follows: TGTGCCAGCAGCTCCTGGACAGGGGACACCGGGGAGCTGTTTTTT.